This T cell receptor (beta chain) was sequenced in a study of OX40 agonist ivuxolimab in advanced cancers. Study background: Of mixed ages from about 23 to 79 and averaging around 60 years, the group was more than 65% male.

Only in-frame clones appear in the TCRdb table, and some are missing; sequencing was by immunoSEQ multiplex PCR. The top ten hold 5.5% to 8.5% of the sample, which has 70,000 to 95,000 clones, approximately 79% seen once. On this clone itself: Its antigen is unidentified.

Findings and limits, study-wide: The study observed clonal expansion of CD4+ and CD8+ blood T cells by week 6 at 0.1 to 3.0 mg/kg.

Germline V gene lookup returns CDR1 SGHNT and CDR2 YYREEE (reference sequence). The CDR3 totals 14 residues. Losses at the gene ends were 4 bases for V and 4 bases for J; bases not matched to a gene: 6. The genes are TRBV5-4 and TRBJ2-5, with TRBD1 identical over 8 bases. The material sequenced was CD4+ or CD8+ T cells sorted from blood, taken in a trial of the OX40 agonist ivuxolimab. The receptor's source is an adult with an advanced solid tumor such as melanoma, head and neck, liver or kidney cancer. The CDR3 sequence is CASSGQGTRETQYF. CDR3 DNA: TGTGCCAGCAGCGGACAGGGTACCCGAGAGACCCAGTACTTC.